This T cell receptor (beta chain) was identified in a study of cytomegalovirus exposure and HLA in healthy donors. In its sample, this clone was seen a few times. The target antigen is unknown. PCR used 60 Vbeta primers and 13 Jbeta primers. The assay was immunoSEQ multiplex PCR, and TCRdb's table has in-frame clones only and misses some. Of around 150,000 clones listed, 64% were seen once; the top ten hold about 2.9%. V lost 2 bases to trimming and J lost 8 bases, with 10 bases between them. Germline CDR1 KGHSH, CDR2 LQKENI. The CDR3 sequence is 13 residues long. General study findings and limits: Later analysis identified 16,000 or so TCR beta sequences associated with HLA alleles, using a false discovery rate threshold of 0.05.

Sequencing input: PBMCs. This clonotype was obtained from a woman aged 25 to 39 in good health and CMV-seropositive. The chain joins TRBV18 to TRBJ1-5; D not resolved. The CDR3 region is CASSPGQREPQHF. The DNA of the CDR3 is TGTGCCAGCTCACCAGGGCAGAGGGAGCCCCAGCATTTT.